This T cell receptor beta chain was documented in a study of shared clonotypes between healthy human individuals. The table came from immunoSEQ multiplex PCR; TCRdb's copy has only in-frame clones and leaves some out. This table holds 450,000 to 500,000 clones, almost 80% found once. General study results and limits: Read depth was anticipated to influence clonotype sharing among donors.

Adults of Caucasian background living in Nashville, Tennessee made up all donors. Trimming took 4 bases from V and 5 from J, leaving 14 bases between them. Germline-derived CDR1 and CDR2 are SGHRS and YFSETQ. The CDR3 has 14 amino acids. With respect to this clone: No antigen is known for it.

The sequence was collected from a woman aged 40 to 49 in good health. Some clones in this sample may be carry-over from other donors' samples. Specimen: PBMCs. The chain has TRBV5-1 and TRBJ2-3; D might be TRBD2 (6 bases). The CDR3: CASSPGGEVDTQYF. The CDR3 DNA sequence: TGCGCCAGCAGCCCTGGAGGGGAGGTAGATACGCAGTATTTT.